The clone carrying this T cell receptor (beta chain) was detected ten times or more. Its antigen is unknown. These data are taken from a study of T cell repertoires in cytomegalovirus infection. Study results and caveats: Summed public TCR beta family frequency identified CMV carriers bearing the relevant HLA.

TCRdb reprocessed the reads via MiXCR and lists one record per CDR3 protein. Seen here are around 250,000 distinct CDR3 sequences, 17% observed once, and the top ten hold more than 45%. Specimen: CD8+ T cells from PBMCs. The clonotype was recovered from a human donor in good health (CMV status not recorded). Some clones in this sample may be carry-over from other donors' samples.

In DNA form, the CDR3 reads TGCAGCGTTGAAATTAGCGGGGGATTTGCAGATACGCAGTATTTT. Its translation: CSVEISGGFADTQYF. V and J are TRBV29-1 and TRBJ2-3, with TRBD2 matching over 9 bases. CDR3 size: 15 residues. The ends lost 2 bases at V and 4 bases at J; junction bases unmatched: 7. Germline CDR1 and CDR2: SQVTM and ANQGSEA.